The 14 T cell receptor beta chains below were found in one sample sequenced in a study of blood T cell repertoires in COVID-19. Data came from immunoSEQ multiplex PCR; TCRdb stores just in-frame clones and leaves some out. The table includes approximately 210,000 clones, just over 85% detected once. The sample taken for sequencing was peripheral blood. The source is a man aged 25 to 40 who had recovered from COVID-19.

V usage is TRBV7-2 and J usage is TRBJ2-7; 8 bases agree with TRBD1. The CDR3 runs 16 residues. V shed 2 bases and J 2 bases; nucleotides not matched to a gene: 8. CDR1 SGHTA and CDR2 FQGNSA come from the germline V gene. The CDR3: CASSLRAGGLTYEQYF. In DNA form, the CDR3 reads TGTGCCAGCAGCTTAAGGGCAGGGGGCCTTACCTACGAGCAGTACTTC. The whole variable domain, filled in from reference TRBV7-2 and TRBJ2-7, reads GAGVSQSPSNKVTEKGKDVELRCDPISGHTALYWYRQSLGQGLEFLIYFQGNSAPDKSGLPSDRFSAERTGGSVSTLTIQRTQQEDSAVYLCASSLRAGGLTYEQYFGPGTRLTVT.

The chain joins TRBV13 to TRBJ1-3; possible D gene TRBD1, 5 bases. Germline lookup yields CDR1 PRHDT and CDR2 FYEKMQ (reference sequence). CDR3 length: 15 amino acids. Trimming pared 6 bases from V and 4 bases from J, leaving 16 bases between. The CDR3 sequence is CASRGEQGSGNTIYF. The CDR3 DNA reads as TGTGCCAGCAGGGGTGAGCAGGGTTCCGGAAACACCATATATTTT.

V and J are TRBV11-3 and TRBJ2-5; TRBD1 matches at 12 bases. With 4 bases clipped from V and 4 bases from J, the junction kept 4 bases outside the gene matches. The germline gives CDR1 SGHNT, CDR2 YENEEA. This CDR3 is built from 15 residues. The CDR3 loop reads CASSSRDRGRETQYF. The CDR3 coding sequence is TGTGCCAGCAGCTCCCGGGACAGGGGGCGAGAGACCCAGTACTTC. The whole variable domain, remainder taken from reference TRBV11-3 and TRBJ2-5, is EAGVVQSPRYKIIEKKQPVAFWCNPISGHNTLYWYLQNLGQGPELLIRYENEEAVDDSQLPKDRFSAERLKGVDSTLKIQPAELGDSAVYLCASSSRDRGRETQYFGPGTRLLVL.

The V gene is TRBV18, the J gene TRBJ2-5; no clear D gene. Germline CDR1 is KGHSH and CDR2 is LQKENI. This CDR3 contains 16 residues. The V end was cut by 2 bases, the J end by 5 bases, with 18 bases between. The CDR3 region has the DNA TGTGCCAGCTCACCAAGGAACAGACCCAAATGGGAGACCCAGTACTTC. This gives the protein CASSPRNRPKWETQYF.

As for this clone: Different DNA sequences within this sample yield the same CDR3. The rearrangement uses TRBV9 and TRBJ2-7, with a tentative D call TRBD2 (5 bases). The germline gives CDR1 SGDLS, CDR2 YYNGEE. Trimming cost V 0 bases and J 0 bases, with 7 bases left between them. The CDR3 runs 14 residues. The CDR3 DNA follows: TGTGCCAGCAGCGTAGATGGGAGCTCCTACGAGCAGTACTTC. This sequence encodes CASSVDGSSYEQYF.

CDR3 in amino acids: CASRLTAGANTGELFF. CDR3 DNA sequence: TGTGCCAGCAGGTTGACAGCGGGGGCGAACACCGGGGAGCTGTTTTTT. The rearrangement joins TRBV5-6 to TRBJ2-2; TRBD2 agrees at 8 bases. J lost 0 bases, V lost 5 bases, and 6 bases had no gene match. Germline V gene lookup returns CDR1 SGHDT and CDR2 YYEEEE. CDR3 size: 16 residues.

This clone was seen a single time. This chain joins TRBV5-6 and TRBJ2-6; 7 nucleotides agree with TRBD1. Trimming took 4 bases from V and 2 from J; bases not matched to a gene: 12. Germline CDR1 SGHDT, CDR2 YYEEEE. CDR3 size: 18 residues. The CDR3 nucleotides read TGTGCCAGCAGCAAACGACAGGGTATAGGGGCTGGGGCCAACGTCCTGACTTTC. The encoded protein is CASSKRQGIGAGANVLTF.

In DNA form, the CDR3 reads TGTGCCAGCAGCTTAGAGCCAGCGGGGAACACCGGGGAGCTGTTTTTT. It yields the protein CASSLEPAGNTGELFF. The chain combines TRBV7-2 with TRBJ2-2, with TRBD2 as a possible D gene (6 bases). Trimming pared 1 base from V and 1 base from J, leaving 10 bases between. Germline lookup yields CDR1 SGHTA and CDR2 FQGNSA. The CDR3 totals 16 residues.

The rearrangement joins TRBV21-1 to TRBJ2-1; TRBD1 is taken as the D call from the table, unchecked against the DNA. TRBV21-1 is annotated as a pseudogene. This CDR3 region has 18 residues. The CDR3 sequence is CASRRRTGGRQGVNEQFF. CDR3 nucleotides: TGTGCCAGCCGGCGCCGGACAGGGGGAAGGCAAGGGGTCAATGAGCAGTTCTTC.

The chain links TRBV9 to TRBJ2-3; the match to TRBD2 covers 8 bases. The germline V gene has CDR1 SGDLS and CDR2 YYNGEE. V dropped 0 bases and J dropped 3; count of bases not matched to a gene: 9. This CDR3 contains 17 residues. The CDR3, as DNA: TGTGCCAGCAGCGTAGCTTCGGCGGGGGGTGGTACAGATACGCAGTATTTT. Its protein is CASSVASAGGGTDTQYF.

The chain joins TRBV5-6 to TRBJ2-2; perhaps TRBD1 as D (5 bases). Trimming stripped 0 bases from V and 7 bases from J, with 13 bases between. The germline V gene has CDR1 SGHDT and CDR2 YYEEEE. CDR3 length: 15 residues. The CDR3: CASSLDKGLDGELFF. CDR3 nucleotide sequence: TGTGCCAGCAGCTTGGACAAGGGGTTGGACGGGGAGCTGTTTTTT.

The genes are TRBV11-2 and TRBJ2-7; TRBD2 matches 12 bases. The junction had 5 bases not matched to a gene; V was cut back by 2 bases and J by 6 bases. Germline CDR1 and CDR2: SGHAT and FQNNGV. The length of the CDR3 is 15 residues. The CDR3 nucleotides are TGTGCCAGCAGCTTAATGACTAGCGGGGGTTCCGAGCAGTACTTC. Protein sequence: CASSLMTSGGSEQYF.

The J gene is TRBJ1-3, the V gene TRBV5-1; TRBD1 agrees at 8 bases. After removal of 4 bases from V and 2 bases from J, the junction contained 2 bases not matched to a gene. CDR3 length: 14 amino acids. Germline-derived CDR1 and CDR2 are SGHRS and YFSETQ. The CDR3 sequence is CASSLDRAGNTIYF. The CDR3 region has the DNA TGCGCCAGCAGCCTGGACAGGGCTGGAAACACCATATATTTT.

The rearrangement uses TRBV5-6 and TRBJ2-3; 9 nucleotides align to TRBD1. V lost 4 bases to trimming and J lost 4 bases; unmatched junction nucleotides: 4. From germline, CDR1 is SGHDT and CDR2 YYEEEE. This CDR3 region has 14 residues. CDR3 sequence: CASSGTGRADTQYF. In DNA form, the CDR3 reads TGTGCCAGCAGCGGGACAGGGAGAGCAGATACGCAGTATTTT.